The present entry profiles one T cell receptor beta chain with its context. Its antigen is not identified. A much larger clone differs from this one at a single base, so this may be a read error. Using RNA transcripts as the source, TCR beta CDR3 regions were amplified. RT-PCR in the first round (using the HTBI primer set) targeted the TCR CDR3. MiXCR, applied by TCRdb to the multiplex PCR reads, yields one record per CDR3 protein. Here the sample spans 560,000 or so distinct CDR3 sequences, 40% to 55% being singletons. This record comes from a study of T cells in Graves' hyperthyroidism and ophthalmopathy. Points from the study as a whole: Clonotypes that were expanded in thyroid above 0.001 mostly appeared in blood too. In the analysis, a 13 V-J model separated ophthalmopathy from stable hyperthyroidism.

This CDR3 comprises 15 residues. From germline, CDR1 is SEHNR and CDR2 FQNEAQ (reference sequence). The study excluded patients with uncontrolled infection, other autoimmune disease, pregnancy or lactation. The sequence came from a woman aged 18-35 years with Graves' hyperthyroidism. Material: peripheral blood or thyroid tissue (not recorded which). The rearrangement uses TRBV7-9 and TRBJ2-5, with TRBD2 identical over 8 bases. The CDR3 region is CANSWDWREEETQYF. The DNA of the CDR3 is TGTGCCAACAGCTGGGACTGGCGGGAGGAAGAGACCCAGTACTTC.